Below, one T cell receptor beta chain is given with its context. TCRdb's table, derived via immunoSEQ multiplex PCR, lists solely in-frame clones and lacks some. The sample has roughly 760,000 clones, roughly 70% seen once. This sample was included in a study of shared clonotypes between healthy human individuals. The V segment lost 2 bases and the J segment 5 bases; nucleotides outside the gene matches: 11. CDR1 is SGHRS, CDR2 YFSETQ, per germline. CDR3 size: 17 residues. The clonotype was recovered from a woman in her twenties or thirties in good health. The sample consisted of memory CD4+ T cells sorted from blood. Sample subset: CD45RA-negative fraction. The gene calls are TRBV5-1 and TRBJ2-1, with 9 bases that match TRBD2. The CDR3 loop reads CASSLPTGTSNHNEQFF. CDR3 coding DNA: TGCGCCAGCAGCTTACCCACCGGGACTAGCAATCACAATGAGCAGTTCTTC.